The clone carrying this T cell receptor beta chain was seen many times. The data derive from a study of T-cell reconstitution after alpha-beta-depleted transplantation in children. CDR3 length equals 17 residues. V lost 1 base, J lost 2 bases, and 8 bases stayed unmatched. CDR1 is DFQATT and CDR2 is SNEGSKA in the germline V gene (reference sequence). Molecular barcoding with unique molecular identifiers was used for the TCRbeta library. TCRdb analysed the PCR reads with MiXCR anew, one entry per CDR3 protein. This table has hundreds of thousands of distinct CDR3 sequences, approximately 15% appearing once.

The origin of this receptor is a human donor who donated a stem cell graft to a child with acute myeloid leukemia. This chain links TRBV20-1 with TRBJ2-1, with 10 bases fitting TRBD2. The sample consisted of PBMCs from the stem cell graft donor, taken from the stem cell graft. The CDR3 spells CSARVRRTSGTYNEQFF. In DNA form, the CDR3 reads TGCAGTGCTAGAGTCCGTAGGACTAGCGGAACCTACAATGAGCAGTTCTTC.